This T cell receptor (beta chain) was identified in a study of blood T cell repertoires in COVID-19. Study-wide context: There were acute and convalescent COVID-19 samples, and they came from the United States, Italy and Spain. In each case, the material was cDNA or gDNA derived from T cells, B-cell-depleted T cells, or PBMCs.

This CDR3 region has 13 residues. V shed 9 bases and J shed 2 bases, with 11 bases lying between them. The germline gives CDR1 KGHDR, CDR2 SFDVKD. This clone has only one observation. In the authors' workflow: Counts of nucleated cells, estimated from reference gene primer amplification, were obtained. The data were produced by immunoSEQ multiplex PCR, yet TCRdb's version contains in-frame clones alone and is incomplete. From that table come the V and J calls and clone size; the DNA was used to work out D and trimming. The repertoire holds roughly 140,000 clones, with 85% to 90% as singletons. The sequencing sample was made of peripheral blood. J is TRBJ2-3 and V is TRBV24-1, with D unresolved. The source of this sequence is a man aged 50 or older with active or convalescent COVID-19. The CDR3 region has the DNA TGTGCCACCCGACACCCTCTCACAGATACGCAGTATTTT. Protein sequence: CATRHPLTDTQYF.